The 4 T cell receptor beta chains in this list originate from one sample, sequenced in a study of shared clonotypes between healthy human individuals. The method was immunoSEQ multiplex PCR; TCRdb's version includes in-frame clones alone and lacks a portion of them. The data hold roughly 1,800,000 clones, with about 94% observed a single time. Naive CD8 cells, CD45RO-negative and positively selected for CCR7, excluded terminally differentiated effector memory CD45RA+ cells. Source material: naive CD8+ T cells sorted from blood. The source of these receptors is a man aged 18 to 35 in good health.

V usage is TRBV5-1 and J usage is TRBJ2-5, with TRBD2 matching 8 bases. Germline V CDR1 and CDR2: SGHRS, YFSETQ. V dropped 1 base and J dropped 4; count of bases not matched to a gene: 6. This CDR3 has 15 residues. For the CDR3, the DNA is TGCGCCAGCAGCTTGTTGGGGACTAGAGGAGAGACCCAGTACTTC. It codes for CASSLLGTRGETQYF.

This clone was counted a single time. This rearrangement joins TRBV18 to TRBJ2-3; D gene uncertain. Trimming pared 3 bases from V and 1 base from J, leaving 8 bases between. The CDR3 consists of 14 residues. CDR1 and CDR2 (germline): KGHSH, LQKENI. For the CDR3, the DNA is TGTGCCAGCTCACCCTCTTTCCGCACAGATACGCAGTATTTT. It encodes CASSPSFRTDTQYF.

V usage is TRBV10-1 and J usage is TRBJ2-2; no reliable D call. Per germline, CDR1 WNHNN and CDR2 SYGVQD (reference sequence). V gave up 4 bases and J gave up 2 bases, with 8 bases separating them. CDR3 length equals 14 residues. The chain's CDR3 is CASSGYGNTGELFF. The DNA of the CDR3 is TGCGCCAGCAGTGGTTACGGAAACACCGGGGAGCTGTTTTTT.

The CDR3 DNA sequence: TGTGCCAGCAGCCCCCGGACAGGGAGCTACGAGCAGTACTTC. Translation: CASSPRTGSYEQYF. The chain recombines TRBV13 with TRBJ2-7; 8 nucleotides match TRBD1. The germline gives CDR1 PRHDT, CDR2 FYEKMQ (reference sequence). The CDR3 is 14 amino acids. The V segment lost 5 bases and the J segment 3 bases; nucleotides outside the gene matches: 6.